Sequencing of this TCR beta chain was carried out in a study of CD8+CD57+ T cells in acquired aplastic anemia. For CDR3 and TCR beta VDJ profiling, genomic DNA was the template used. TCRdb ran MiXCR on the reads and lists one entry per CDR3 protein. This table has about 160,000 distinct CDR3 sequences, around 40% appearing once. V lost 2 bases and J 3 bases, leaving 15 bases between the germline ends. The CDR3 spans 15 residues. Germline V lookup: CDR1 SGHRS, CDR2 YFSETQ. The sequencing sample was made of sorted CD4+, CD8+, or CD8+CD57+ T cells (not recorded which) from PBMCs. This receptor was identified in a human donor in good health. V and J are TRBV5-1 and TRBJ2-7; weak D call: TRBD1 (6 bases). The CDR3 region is CASSFFQGSVYEQYF. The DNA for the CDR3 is TGCGCCAGCAGCTTCTTTCAGGGGTCTGTCTACGAGCAGTACTTC. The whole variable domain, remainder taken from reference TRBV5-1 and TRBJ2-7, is KAGVTQTPRYLIKTRGQQVTLSCSPISGHRSVSWYQQTPGQGLQFLFEYFSETQRNKGNFPGRFSGRQFSNSRSEMNVSTLELGDSALYLCASSFFQGSVYEQYFGPGTRLTVT.